This T cell receptor beta chain came from a study of T cell repertoires in cytomegalovirus infection. Study as a whole: Indications of both CMV infection and matching HLA type were provided by public TCR beta signatures.

Germline assignment: CDR1 SGHDT and CDR2 YYEEEE. CDR3 length: 17 residues. Trimming removed 0 bases at V and 7 bases at J, with 22 bases between. MiXCR was run by TCRdb on the reads, yielding one entry per CDR3 protein. The sample contains more than 350,000 distinct CDR3 sequences, roughly a third of which appear only once. Findings of the study overall: Cumulative frequency of public TCR beta families picked out carriers of CMV plus the relevant HLA. In two of eight donors, the top clonotype was HLA-C-restricted CMV-specific.

With regard to this clonotype: What it binds is not known.

V is TRBV5-6 and J is TRBJ1-2; D gene ambiguous. The sample taken for sequencing was PBMCs. This TCR was recovered from a human donor in good health (CMV status not recorded). Some clones in this sample may be carry-over from other donors' samples. The CDR3 DNA reads TGTGCCAGCAGCTTGGTAAGGTCTTGGAGCGCCGGGAGTGGCTACACCTTC. Translated: CASSLVRSWSAGSGYTF.